The 27 T cell receptor beta chains below all came from one sample that was sequenced in a study of blood T cell repertoires in COVID-19. TCRdb's table, derived via immunoSEQ multiplex PCR, lists solely in-frame clones and lacks some. The sample contains 95,000 to 150,000 clones, roughly 87% of which appear only once. The sample consisted of peripheral blood. The receptors were sampled from a woman older than 75 with acute or convalescent COVID-19.

CDR3 amino acids: CAGDRRGYTF. The CDR3 DNA reads TGTGCCGGAGACAGACGTGGCTACACCTTC. The chain links TRBV7-3 to TRBJ1-2; a possible D gene is TRBD1 (5 bases). V lost 11 bases and J 7 bases, leaving 11 bases between the germline ends. The V gene's germline CDR1 is SGHTA and CDR2 FQGTGA. The CDR3 runs 10 residues.

The chain uses TRBV10-3 and TRBJ2-5; D is uncertain. Trimming cost V 5 bases and J 1 base, with 5 bases left between them. The CDR3 sequence is 12 residues long. The germline V gene encodes CDR1 ENHRY and CDR2 SYGVKD. In DNA, the CDR3 is TGTGCCATCAGTCCCTCCCAAGAGACCCAGTACTTC. This sequence encodes CAISPSQETQYF.

The chain employs TRBV5-1 and TRBJ1-6; D possibly corresponds to TRBD1 (6 bases). CDR3 size: 14 residues. CDR1 and CDR2 from the germline V gene are SGHRS and YFSETQ. Trimming left V 2 bases short and J 4 bases short, with 7 bases between. This CDR3 reads CASSLGGYNSPLHF. As DNA, the CDR3 is TGCGCCAGCAGCTTAGGGGGTTATAATTCACCCCTCCACTTT.

This chain uses TRBV28 with TRBJ1-2; D possibly corresponds to TRBD1 (6 bases). Germline V gene data show CDR1 as MDHEN and CDR2 as SYDVKM. V was trimmed by 2 bases and J by 0 bases, leaving 22 bases between them. The CDR3 extends over 19 amino acids. This chain's CDR3 is CASSLGPAWGGPTNYGYTF. The CDR3 bases are TGTGCCAGCAGTTTAGGCCCAGCGTGGGGGGGGCCTACTAACTATGGCTACACCTTC.

This chain joins TRBV5-1 and TRBJ2-5, with TRBD1 matching over 11 bases. The CDR3 totals 18 residues. Germline-derived CDR1 and CDR2 are SGHRS and YFSETQ. Trimming at V came to 0 bases and at J to 2 bases, leaving 9 bases not matched to a gene. CDR3 bases: TGCGCCAGCAGCTTGGTTGGGACAGGGGGTAGCGGGCAAGAGACCCAGTACTTC. Its translation: CASSLVGTGGSGQETQYF.

The chain uses TRBV2 and TRBJ1-5; TRBD1 agrees at 7 bases. From germline, CDR1 is SNHLY and CDR2 FYNNEI. The J segment lost 6 bases and the V segment lost 7 bases, leaving 6 bases of the junction unmatched. This CDR3 is 13 amino acids long. The CDR3 protein is CASNTGAFQPQHF. CDR3 coding DNA: TGTGCCAGCAATACAGGGGCATTTCAGCCCCAGCATTTT.

The rearrangement joins TRBV5-1 to TRBJ1-1; TRBD1 matches at 8 bases. Looked up from germline, CDR1 is SGHRS and CDR2 is YFSETQ. The CDR3 sequence is 20 residues long. V was clipped by 4 bases and J by 1 base; unmatched bases: 21. The CDR3 coding sequence is TGCGCCAGCAGCCGCCCCCGGACAGGGCCTGTTGTGGGGAGGAACACTGAAGCTTTCTTT. This encodes CASSRPRTGPVVGRNTEAFF.

The chain employs TRBV18 and TRBJ2-1; TRBD1 might be the D (8 bases). The V end was cut by 3 bases, the J end by 7 bases, with 19 bases between. CDR1 and CDR2 from the germline V gene are KGHSH and LQKENI. CDR3 size: 16 residues. DNA for the CDR3: TGTGCCAGCTCACCCACAGGGGGGGGGACCCGGAATGAGCAGTTCTTC. Protein: CASSPTGGGTRNEQFF.

The rearrangement uses TRBV28 and TRBJ1-2; TRBD1 aligns across 12 bases. This CDR3 has 14 residues. The ends lost 6 bases at V and 8 bases at J; junction bases unmatched: 7. The V gene's germline CDR1 is MDHEN and CDR2 SYDVKM. DNA of the CDR3: TGTGCCAGCAGCACCGGGGGACAGGGGGCCGGCTACACCTTC. Translated, it gives CASSTGGQGAGYTF.

This clone was observed a few times. The gene calls are TRBV11-2 and TRBJ1-4; 10 nucleotides line up with TRBD1. V gave up 5 bases and J gave up 7 bases; unmatched junction bases: 7. Germline CDR1 is SGHAT and CDR2 is FQNNGV. The CDR3 is 15 residues long. The DNA for the CDR3 is TGTGCCAGCAGCATGACAGGGGGCGTAGGTGAAAAACTGTTTTTT. Amino acids: CASSMTGGVGEKLFF.

V is TRBV7-6 and J is TRBJ2-7; TRBD1 agrees at 8 bases. Germline V gene sequence: CDR1 SGHVS, CDR2 FNYEAQ. The CDR3 runs 18 residues. The junction had 14 bases not matched to a gene; V was cut back by 0 bases and J by 4 bases. CDR3 sequence: CASSLASGGQGAYYEQYF. CDR3 DNA: TGTGCCAGCAGCTTAGCCTCCGGAGGGCAGGGGGCGTATTACGAGCAGTACTTC.

The chain links TRBV28 to TRBJ1-1; D is unclear. V shed 3 bases and J shed 3 bases, with 17 bases lying between them. The CDR3 length is 16 residues. The germline V gene has CDR1 MDHEN and CDR2 SYDVKM. CDR3 DNA: TGTGCCAGCAGTTTTGTCCGGGTGCGTCTGGACACTGAAGCTTTCTTT. This codes for CASSFVRVRLDTEAFF.

The chain joins TRBV2 to TRBJ1-1, with 11 bases lining up with TRBD1. Germline V gene lookup returns CDR1 SNHLY and CDR2 FYNNEI. The CDR3 is 18 residues long. The ends lost 4 bases at V and 4 bases at J; junction bases unmatched: 14. In DNA form, the CDR3 reads TGTGCCAGCAGTGTATTAGGACAGGGGGCACGTTTGGGCACTGAAGCTTTCTTT. Its translation: CASSVLGQGARLGTEAFF. Drawing the rest from reference TRBV2 and TRBJ1-1, the complete variable domain is EPEVTQTPSHQVTQMGQEVILRCVPISNHLYFYWYRQILGQKVEFLVSFYNNEISEKSEIFDDQFSVERPDGSNFTLKIRSTKLEDSAMYFCASSVLGQGARLGTEAFFGQGTRLTVV.

The gene calls are TRBV5-1 and TRBJ2-7, with a tentative D call TRBD1 (6 bases). V gave up 6 bases and J gave up 0 bases, with 16 bases separating them. Germline loops: CDR1 SGHRS, CDR2 YFSETQ. The CDR3 covers 15 residues. This chain's CDR3 is CASTPWGRSSYEQYF. The CDR3 DNA sequence: TGCGCCAGCACCCCTTGGGGGCGTAGCTCCTACGAGCAGTACTTC.

The chain has TRBV7-2 and TRBJ2-1; 10 bases are shared with TRBD1. V shed 4 bases and J 0 bases; nucleotides not matched to a gene: 12. There are 19 residues in the CDR3. The germline CDR1 and CDR2 sequences are SGHTA and FQGNSA. Written as DNA, the CDR3 is TGTGCCAGCAGCTCCCGGGGACAGGGGACGCAATACTCCTACAATGAGCAGTTCTTC. Its translation: CASSSRGQGTQYSYNEQFF.

The chain uses TRBV28 and TRBJ1-1; TRBD1 matches at 12 bases. This CDR3 contains 17 residues. Germline trimming cut 6 bases from V and 1 base from J; bases unmatched to any gene: 9. The germline CDR1 and CDR2 sequences are MDHEN and SYDVKM. The CDR3 DNA sequence: TGTGCCAGCAGGACCTACGGGACAGGGGGCCAGAACACTGAAGCTTTCTTT. It codes for CASRTYGTGGQNTEAFF.

In its sample, this clone was seen once. The rearrangement joins TRBV19 to TRBJ2-1, with TRBD1 as a possible D gene (5 bases). The CDR3 totals 15 residues. V shed 4 bases and J shed 5 bases, with 15 bases lying between them. Per the germline V gene, CDR1 is LNHDA and CDR2 is SQIVND (reference sequence). CDR3 nucleotide sequence: TGTGCCAGTAGTAGTACAGGACACCCAAACAATGAGCAGTTCTTC. It yields the protein CASSSTGHPNNEQFF. Full variable domain (missing parts from reference TRBV19 and TRBJ2-1): DGGITQSPKYLFRKEGQNVTLSCEQNLNHDAMYWYRQDPGQGLRLIYYSQIVNDFQKGDIAEGYSVSREKKESFPLTVTSAQKNPTAFYLCASSSTGHPNNEQFFGPGTRLTVL.

The V call is TRBV5-4, the J call TRBJ1-2; tentatively, D is TRBD1 (5 bases). The germline V and J ends were trimmed by 0 bases and 9 bases, with 12 bases remaining between them. This CDR3 spans 13 amino acids. CDR1 is SGHNT, CDR2 YYREEE, per germline (reference sequence). CDR3 amino acids: CASSLGQGRSYTF. DNA for the CDR3: TGTGCCAGCAGCTTGGGGCAGGGAAGAAGCTACACCTTC.

The genes are TRBV10-1 and TRBJ2-3, with D unresolved. V gave up 4 bases and J gave up 3 bases, with 11 bases separating them. Looked up from germline, CDR1 is WNHNN and CDR2 is SYGVQD (reference sequence). The CDR3 is made up of 14 amino acids. The CDR3 loop reads CASSASVLTDTQYF. The CDR3 coding sequence is TGCGCCAGCAGTGCCTCCGTCTTGACAGATACGCAGTATTTT.

V usage is TRBV4-2 and J usage is TRBJ1-6, with 7 bases lining up with TRBD1. Germline-derived CDR1 and CDR2 are LGHNA and YNFKEQ. CDR3 length: 15 amino acids. J was trimmed by 10 bases and V by 0 bases; bases with no gene match: 6. In DNA, the CDR3 is TGTGCCAGCAGCCAAGATAGGGGGCGAAACTCACCCCTCCACTTT. It translates to CASSQDRGRNSPLHF.

The chain has TRBV18 and TRBJ1-3, with TRBD1 identical over 9 bases. Germline V gives CDR1 KGHSH, CDR2 LQKENI. Germline trimming cut 4 bases from V and 0 bases from J; bases unmatched to any gene: 4. The CDR3 spans 16 residues. CDR3: CASSRAGQGSGNTIYF. The CDR3 DNA reads as TGTGCCAGCTCACGAGCGGGACAGGGCTCTGGAAACACCATATATTTT.

V is TRBV28 and J is TRBJ1-3; possible D gene TRBD1, 5 bases. Germline V CDR1 and CDR2: MDHEN, SYDVKM. V lost 4 bases, J lost 4 bases, and 14 bases lay in between. This CDR3 has 15 residues. The CDR3 here is CASSSPGGTGNTIYF. CDR3 nucleotide sequence: TGTGCCAGCAGTTCGCCCGGGGGGACCGGAAACACCATATATTTT.

The chain combines TRBV6-1 with TRBJ2-3; 11 bases agree with TRBD2. Trimming took 3 bases from V and 6 from J; bases not matched to a gene: 8. Germline loops: CDR1 MNHNS, CDR2 SASEGT. The CDR3 runs to 16 residues. Here the CDR3 reads CASSERQGTSGDTQYF. The CDR3 DNA sequence: TGTGCCAGCAGTGAGAGGCAAGGGACTAGCGGTGATACGCAGTATTTT.

V usage is TRBV7-3 and J usage is TRBJ2-2; D possibly corresponds to TRBD2 (6 bases). V lost 5 bases and J 5 bases, leaving 15 bases between the germline ends. CDR1 is SGHTA, CDR2 FQGTGA, per germline. The CDR3 runs 15 residues. The CDR3 DNA follows: TGTGCCAGCAGCCGAGGCGGGGCTGGAACCGGGGAGCTGTTTTTT. Its translation is CASSRGGAGTGELFF.

CDR3 DNA sequence: TGTGCCAGCAGCTACCTTAGGGAGGGCTCACCCCTCCACTTT. Residues: CASSYLREGSPLHF. The chain links TRBV9 to TRBJ1-6; D uncertain. The CDR3 is 14 residues long. V gave up 4 bases and J gave up 10 bases, with 15 bases separating them. CDR1 SGDLS and CDR2 YYNGEE come from the germline V gene.

The V call is TRBV28, the J call TRBJ1-2; 9 bases match TRBD1. Per the germline V gene, CDR1 is MDHEN and CDR2 is SYDVKM. The CDR3 contains 15 residues. Trimming took 7 bases from V and 0 from J; bases not matched to a gene: 6. The CDR3 is CASNRDRASNYGYTF. CDR3 nucleotide sequence: TGTGCCAGCAACAGGGACAGGGCGTCTAACTATGGCTACACCTTC.

The chain has TRBV19 and TRBJ1-3; D uncertain. CDR1 and CDR2 from the germline V gene are LNHDA and SQIVND (reference sequence). V shed 5 bases and J shed 0 bases, with 17 bases lying between them. This CDR3 contains 17 residues. This CDR3 is CASSPGSLPSSGNTIYF. The CDR3 nucleotides read TGTGCCAGTAGTCCCGGGTCGCTGCCCAGCTCTGGAAACACCATATATTTT. The whole variable domain, filled in from reference TRBV19 and TRBJ1-3, reads DGGITQSPKYLFRKEGQNVTLSCEQNLNHDAMYWYRQDPGQGLRLIYYSQIVNDFQKGDIAEGYSVSREKKESFPLTVTSAQKNPTAFYLCASSPGSLPSSGNTIYFGEGSWLTVV.